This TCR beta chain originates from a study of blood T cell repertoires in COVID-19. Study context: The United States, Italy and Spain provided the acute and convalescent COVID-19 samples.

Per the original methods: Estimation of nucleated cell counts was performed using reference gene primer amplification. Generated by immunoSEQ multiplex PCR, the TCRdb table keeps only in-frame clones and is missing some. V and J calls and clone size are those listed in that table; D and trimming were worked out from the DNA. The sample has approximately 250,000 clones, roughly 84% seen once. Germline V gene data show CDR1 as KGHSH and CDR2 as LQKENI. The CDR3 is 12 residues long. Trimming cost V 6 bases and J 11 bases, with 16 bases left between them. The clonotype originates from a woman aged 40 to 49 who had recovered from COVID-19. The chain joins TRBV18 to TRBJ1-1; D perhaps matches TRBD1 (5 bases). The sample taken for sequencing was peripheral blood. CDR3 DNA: TGTGCCAGCTCCCTGGATCGGGGACTGGCTTTCTTT. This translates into CASSLDRGLAFF.